Listed here are 11 T cell receptor beta chains from one sample, sequenced in a study of blood T cell repertoires in COVID-19 (dated by TCRdb to about 2020). Library creation used the immunoSEQ multiplex PCR assay. Drawn from immuneACCESS, this table holds only the in-frame rearrangements with V and J called that TCRdb kept. Clones are partly lost; checked studies trace under half to an unresolved V gene and leave the rest unexplained. For this sample the table gives roughly 200,000 clones, of which roughly four fifths were detected only once. Together, the top ten hold approximately 8.4% of the sample. Sequencing was done on a sample of peripheral blood. All receptors derive from a woman aged 80 or over with COVID-19, enrolled during active disease.

This clone was recorded a few times. V usage is TRBV6-1 and J usage is TRBJ1-4; 7 bases map to TRBD1. The trim removed 2 bases at V and 8 bases at J, leaving 8 bases unmatched. Germline loops: CDR1 MNHNS, CDR2 SASEGT. There are 15 residues in the CDR3. The CDR3 reads CASSESGRGREKLFF. The CDR3 DNA reads as TGTGCCAGCAGTGAATCCGGCAGGGGGAGGGAAAAACTGTTTTTT.

V is TRBV6-5 and J is TRBJ2-2; D is perhaps TRBD2 (5 bases). The germline gives CDR1 MNHEY, CDR2 SVGAGI. V dropped 2 bases and J dropped 4 bases, with 14 bases sitting between them. The CDR3 length is 16 residues. The chain's CDR3 is CASSYGDPLVTGELFF. CDR3 nucleotides: TGTGCCAGCAGTTACGGTGATCCACTAGTCACCGGGGAGCTGTTTTTT.

J is TRBJ2-7 and V is TRBV7-2; TRBD1 matches 7 bases. The CDR3 contains 15 residues. Germline V gives CDR1 SGHTA, CDR2 FQGNSA. The J segment lost 2 bases and the V segment lost 5 bases, leaving 9 bases of the junction unmatched. CDR3 sequence: CASSLGETGPYEQYF. The CDR3 nucleotides read TGTGCCAGCAGCCTCGGGGAGACAGGGCCCTACGAGCAGTACTTC.

The CDR3 protein is CASSFTGGYWETQYF. The CDR3 DNA is TGTGCCAGCAGTTTTACAGGGGGCTATTGGGAGACCCAGTACTTC. The chain has TRBV6-2 or TRBV6-3 and TRBJ2-5; 9 nucleotides match TRBD1. V lost 4 bases, J lost 5 bases, and 8 bases stayed unmatched. The CDR3 totals 15 residues. Germline loops: CDR1 MNHEY, CDR2 SVGEGT.

J is TRBJ1-4 and V is TRBV28, with D maybe TRBD1 (5 bases). The germline gives CDR1 MDHEN, CDR2 SYDVKM. The V and J ends lost 6 bases and 0 bases respectively, with 17 bases between them. CDR3 size: 17 residues. Here the CDR3 DNA reads TGTGCCAGCAGCCAGGGATCGGGAGTAACAACTAATGAAAAACTGTTTTTT. Encoded protein: CASSQGSGVTTNEKLFF.

The rearrangement uses TRBV19 and TRBJ2-3, with 9 bases that match TRBD1. The germline CDR1 and CDR2 sequences are LNHDA and SQIVND (reference sequence). This CDR3 contains 15 residues. V lost 6 bases to trimming and J lost 3 bases; unmatched junction nucleotides: 7. The chain's CDR3 is CASSRDRVMTDTQYF. Written as DNA, the CDR3 is TGTGCCAGTAGCCGGGACAGGGTTATGACAGATACGCAGTATTTT. The full variable domain, with the rest looked up from reference TRBV19 and TRBJ2-3, is DGGITQSPKYLFRKEGQNVTLSCEQNLNHDAMYWYRQDPGQGLRLIYYSQIVNDFQKGDIAEGYSVSREKKESFPLTVTSAQKNPTAFYLCASSRDRVMTDTQYFGPGTRLTVL.

V and J are TRBV5-5 and TRBJ2-3; D call uncertain. Looked up from germline, CDR1 is SGHKS and CDR2 is YYEKEE (reference sequence). The CDR3 has 14 amino acids. The V end lost 0 bases, the J end lost 1 base, and 6 bases lay between the germline ends. The CDR3 loop reads CASSLGEGTDTQYF. CDR3 DNA sequence: TGTGCCAGCAGCTTGGGCGAGGGCACAGATACGCAGTATTTT.

Regarding this clone: At the DNA level, this CDR3 is encoded by other sequences in the same sample as well. The chain carries TRBV7-9 and TRBJ2-5, with TRBD2 matching over 8 bases. Germline CDR1 reads SEHNR; CDR2 reads FQNEAQ (reference sequence). CDR3 length: 14 residues. V was pared by 1 base and J by 4 bases, with 2 bases of the junction left unmatched. The CDR3 sequence is CASSLVSGRETQYF. The CDR3 region has the DNA TGTGCCAGCAGCTTAGTCAGCGGGAGAGAGACCCAGTACTTC.

For this clone: Distinct nucleotide sequences in the sample also encode this CDR3. The chain employs TRBV27 and TRBJ1-1; D not certain. Looked up from germline, CDR1 is MNHEY and CDR2 is SMNVEV (reference sequence). CDR3 length: 13 residues. Trimming removed 3 bases from V and 1 base from J, with 6 bases in between. In DNA, the CDR3 is TGTGCCAGCAGTTTCCGCGGGAACACTGAAGCTTTCTTT. As protein: CASSFRGNTEAFF.

This chain uses TRBV7-9 with TRBJ2-5; D is undetermined. V gave up 3 bases and J gave up 0 bases, with 5 bases separating them. Germline values: CDR1 SEHNR, CDR2 FQNEAQ (reference sequence). The CDR3 sequence is 13 residues long. Here the CDR3 DNA reads TGTGCCAGCAGCTTGTACAACCAAGAGACCCAGTACTTC. As protein: CASSLYNQETQYF.

V is TRBV30 and J is TRBJ2-1, with 10 bases lining up with TRBD2. Trimming removed 2 bases from V and 4 bases from J; junction bases left unmatched: 5. CDR3 size: 15 residues. The germline V gene has CDR1 GTSNPN and CDR2 SVGIG (reference sequence). CDR3 sequence (DNA): TGTGCCTGGAGTACCGGGACTAGCGTTTACAATGAGCAGTTCTTC. Encoded protein: CAWSTGTSVYNEQFF.